Following are 29 T cell receptor beta chains from one sample sequenced in a study of graft-versus-host responses after intestinal transplantation (dated by TCRdb to about 2021). Library generation was performed with the immunoSEQ multiplex PCR assay. Entries here come from immuneACCESS through TCRdb and include only in-frame sequences with V and J called. Some clones fail to appear in such tables; in the studies checked, an unresolved V gene covers under half of the shortfall, and the cause of the remainder is unknown. Here the sample has tens of thousands of clones; more than 80% occur a single time. Under 2.5% of the sample comes from the top ten. The sequencing used PBMCs, collected around 330 days after intestinal transplant. Receptors originate from a human patient who received an intestinal transplant, so some T cells may come from the graft donor.

The chain combines TRBV5-1 with TRBJ1-4; the D gene is possibly TRBD1 (5 bases). The germline gives CDR1 SGHRS, CDR2 YFSETQ. Trimming removed 4 bases from V and 3 bases from J, with 10 bases in between. The CDR3 is 14 amino acids. The CDR3 nucleotides read TGCGCCAGCAGCCCACCGGGACCTAATGAAAAACTGTTTTTT. Residues: CASSPPGPNEKLFF.

This chain connects TRBV6-5 to TRBJ1-2; D gene ambiguous. The V and J ends lost 2 bases and 8 bases respectively, with 15 bases between them. Germline V gene lookup returns CDR1 MNHEY and CDR2 SVGAGI. This CDR3 contains 14 residues. As DNA, the CDR3 is TGTGCCAGCAGTTACAGGCAGGCCTTCGGAGGCTACACCTTC. Translation: CASSYRQAFGGYTF.

The CDR3 spells CASTAGTGSPLHF. The CDR3 DNA reads as TGTGCCAGCACCGCAGGGACAGGTTCACCCCTCCACTTT. V and J are TRBV2 and TRBJ1-6; 8 bases map to TRBD1. The CDR3 has 13 residues. From germline, CDR1 is SNHLY and CDR2 FYNNEI. J was trimmed by 9 bases and V by 7 bases; bases with no gene match: 5.

The rearrangement joins TRBV25-1 to TRBJ2-5, with 8 bases fitting TRBD2. The CDR3 spans 15 residues. Trimming removed 4 bases from V and 2 bases from J; junction bases left unmatched: 6. In germline, CDR1 is MGHDK, CDR2 SYGVNS. The CDR3: CASSAGLGGQETQYF. Written as DNA, the CDR3 is TGTGCCAGCAGTGCGGGACTAGGCGGTCAAGAGACCCAGTACTTC.

The chain recombines TRBV28 with TRBJ1-6; D unresolved. The V gene's germline CDR1 is MDHEN and CDR2 SYDVKM. V was clipped by 5 bases and J by 3 bases, with 17 bases between them. CDR3 size: 17 residues. CDR3 coding DNA: TGTGCCAGCAGTCCCTCTACGGAAGGTTTCTATAATTCACCCCTCCACTTT. This codes for CASSPSTEGFYNSPLHF. Complete variable domain (other parts from reference TRBV28 and TRBJ1-6): DVKVTQSSRYLVKRTGEKVFLECVQDMDHENMFWYRQDPGLGLRLIYFSYDVKMKEKGDIPEGYSVSREKKERFSLILESASTNQTSMYLCASSPSTEGFYNSPLHFGNGTRLTVT.

In this sample, this clone turned up once. The chain has TRBV5-1 and TRBJ2-1; D is possibly TRBD1 or TRBD2 (5 bases each). The CDR3 extends over 15 amino acids. Germline lookup yields CDR1 SGHRS and CDR2 YFSETQ. Trimming removed 5 bases at V and 4 bases at J, with 16 bases between. CDR3 nucleotides: TGCGCCAGCAGACAGCGGCAGGGAATTTACAATGAGCAGTTCTTC. Its protein product is CASRQRQGIYNEQFF.

This CDR3 is CASSPRTSGAFTDTQYF. DNA of the CDR3: TGTGCCAGCTCACCAAGGACCAGCGGGGCCTTCACAGATACGCAGTATTTT. The J gene is TRBJ2-3, the V gene TRBV18, with 7 bases that match TRBD2. This CDR3 has 17 amino acids. The germline V gene has CDR1 KGHSH and CDR2 LQKENI. Trimming cost V 2 bases and J 2 bases; bases outside gene matches: 10.

The rearrangement uses TRBV25-1 and TRBJ1-1, with 11 positions matching TRBD1. With 2 bases clipped from V and 4 bases from J, the junction kept 3 bases outside the gene matches. The V gene's germline CDR1 is MGHDK and CDR2 SYGVNS. This CDR3 is 15 amino acids long. The CDR3 region has the DNA TGTGCCAGCAGTGAAGGGACAGGGGGAGGCACTGAAGCTTTCTTT. Its protein is CASSEGTGGGTEAFF.

The rearrangement links TRBV6-1 to TRBJ2-7; 7 positions agree with TRBD1. V was pared by 5 bases and J by 0 bases, with 7 bases of the junction left unmatched. The CDR3 totals 15 residues. Per germline, CDR1 MNHNS and CDR2 SASEGT. CDR3 DNA: TGTGCCAGCAGTAGAATCCGGGACAGCTCCTACGAGCAGTACTTC. Its translation is CASSRIRDSSYEQYF.

CDR3 region: CASSFFQGTNTEAFF. For the CDR3, the DNA is TGTGCCAGCAGTTTCTTCCAGGGGACGAACACTGAAGCTTTCTTT. The chain combines TRBV6-1 with TRBJ1-1; possibly TRBD1 for D (6 bases). Germline lookup yields CDR1 MNHNS and CDR2 SASEGT. The V and J ends lost 5 bases and 1 base respectively, with 14 bases between them. This CDR3 is 15 amino acids long.

V gene TRBV4-2 combines with J gene TRBJ2-1; 10 nucleotides match TRBD2. Unmatched junction bases numbered 16, after V lost 3 bases and J lost 8 bases. Germline V gene data show CDR1 as LGHNA and CDR2 as YNFKEQ. CDR3 size: 18 residues. Here the CDR3 reads CASSQGLRTSGIIDEQFF. CDR3 DNA sequence: TGTGCCAGCAGCCAGGGTTTAAGGACTAGCGGTATTATCGATGAGCAGTTCTTC.

This clone was counted a single time. The chain has TRBV29-1 and TRBJ2-1; TRBD2 agrees at 13 bases. From germline, CDR1 is SQVTM and CDR2 ANQGSEA. After removal of 4 bases from V and 7 bases from J, the junction contained 4 bases not matched to a gene. The CDR3 has 14 amino acids. The CDR3 sequence is CSVGTSGSMNEQFF. The CDR3 coding sequence is TGCAGCGTTGGGACTAGCGGGAGCATGAATGAGCAGTTCTTC.

The V and J genes are TRBV5-1 and TRBJ1-2; D is ambiguous. The CDR3 contains 11 residues. Germline CDR1 SGHRS, CDR2 YFSETQ. With 4 bases removed from V and 3 bases from J, the gap between germline ends came to 4 bases. The CDR3 is CASSGHYGYTF. The CDR3, as DNA: TGCGCCAGCAGCGGACACTATGGCTACACCTTC.

This rearrangement joins TRBV11-1 to TRBJ2-7, with 8 bases matching TRBD1. V trimming: 5 bases; J trimming: 5 bases; junction bases outside the gene matches: 8. Germline CDR1 SGHAT, CDR2 FQDESV (reference sequence). The CDR3 is 14 residues long. The CDR3 here is CASSPRTGSHEQYF. For the CDR3, the DNA is TGTGCCAGCAGCCCACGGACAGGGAGTCACGAGCAGTACTTC.

The V gene is TRBV25-1, the J gene TRBJ2-5; 9 positions match TRBD1. The germline CDR1 and CDR2 sequences are MGHDK and SYGVNS. The CDR3 spans 14 residues. The J segment lost 4 bases and the V segment lost 6 bases, leaving 6 bases of the junction unmatched. CDR3 nucleotide sequence: TGTGCCAGCAGCACAGACAGGGGGAGAGAGACCCAGTACTTC. It is translated as CASSTDRGRETQYF.

The chain has TRBV18 and TRBJ1-1, with D perhaps TRBD1 (5 bases). Germline V CDR1 and CDR2: KGHSH, LQKENI. The germline V and J ends were trimmed by 2 bases and 4 bases, with 17 bases remaining between them. The CDR3 loop spans 16 amino acids. The CDR3, as DNA: TGTGCCAGCTCACCAATACAGGCAGCGACTTTCACTGAAGCTTTCTTT. Protein: CASSPIQAATFTEAFF.

This sequence joins TRBV10-2 and TRBJ1-1; TRBD1 might be the D (6 bases). Looked up from germline, CDR1 is WSHSY and CDR2 is SAAADI. The CDR3 sequence is 14 residues long. V gave up 3 bases and J gave up 1 base, with 9 bases separating them. The CDR3 sequence: CASSDQGSNTEAFF. CDR3 bases: TGCGCCAGCAGTGATCAGGGGTCGAACACTGAAGCTTTCTTT.

The rearrangement joins TRBV29-1 to TRBJ2-3; D gene unclear. CDR1 and CDR2 from the germline V gene are SQVTM and ANQGSEA. V was pared by 3 bases and J by 3 bases, with 7 bases between. The CDR3 contains 12 residues. CDR3 sequence (DNA): TGCAGCGTTGACCCCATTACAGATACGCAGTATTTT. Translating gives CSVDPITDTQYF.

This clone occurred a few times. The rearrangement joins TRBV6-5 to TRBJ1-2; no clear D gene. This CDR3 has 11 amino acids. CDR1 MNHEY and CDR2 SVGAGI come from the germline V gene. V was shortened by 7 bases and J by 2 bases, with 5 bases between the two germline ends. Written as DNA, the CDR3 is TGTGCCAGCAATCAGAACTATGGCTACACCTTC. It translates to CASNQNYGYTF.

This sequence joins TRBV28 and TRBJ2-7; 7 bases fit TRBD2. V lost 6 bases, J lost 3 bases, and 14 bases stayed unmatched. This CDR3 region has 16 residues. Per germline, CDR1 MDHEN and CDR2 SYDVKM. The CDR3, as DNA: TGTGCCAGCAGCGAGATCGGGGGGAGGTCCCTCTACGAGCAGTACTTC. It encodes CASSEIGGRSLYEQYF.

The V call is TRBV25-1, the J call TRBJ1-2; 7 bases line up with TRBD1. The germline V gene has CDR1 MGHDK and CDR2 SYGVNS. V lost 3 bases, J lost 4 bases, and 11 bases stayed unmatched. CDR3 size: 16 residues. CDR3 region: CASSEARGASFYGYTF. DNA for the CDR3: TGTGCCAGCAGTGAGGCCAGGGGGGCTTCCTTCTATGGCTACACCTTC.

The chain combines TRBV7-3 with TRBJ2-7; the D call may be TRBD1 or TRBD2 (6 bases each). The V and J ends lost 1 base and 4 bases respectively, with 14 bases between them. Germline CDR1 and CDR2: SGHTA and FQGTGA. CDR3 length: 15 residues. Here the CDR3 DNA reads TGTGCCAGCAGCTTAATAGGGGGGCGCGAGTACGAGCAGTACTTC. Protein product: CASSLIGGREYEQYF.

The chain combines TRBV6-5 with TRBJ2-1, with D uncertain. CDR3 size: 11 residues. Germline V gene lookup returns CDR1 MNHEY and CDR2 SVGAGI. Trimming shortened V by 6 bases and J by 6 bases, and 6 bases separated the two germline ends. CDR3 nucleotide sequence: TGTGCCAGCAGACAACCCAATGAGCAGTTCTTC. Translation gives CASRQPNEQFF.

This clone was counted between two and nine times. The rearrangement links TRBV19 to TRBJ1-1, with a weak D call TRBD1 (5 bases). The CDR3 contains 12 residues. With 6 bases removed from V and 5 bases from J, the gap between germline ends came to 10 bases. Looked up from germline, CDR1 is LNHDA and CDR2 is SQIVND (reference sequence). The CDR3 DNA reads TGTGCCAGTAGGCAGGGTGTGACTGAAGCTTTCTTT. Protein product: CASRQGVTEAFF.

The rearrangement joins TRBV28 to TRBJ2-3; tentative D call: TRBD2 (6 bases). The CDR3 extends over 16 amino acids. From germline, CDR1 is MDHEN and CDR2 SYDVKM. The V end lost 5 bases, the J end lost 0 bases, and 15 bases lay between the germline ends. In DNA form, the CDR3 reads TGTGCCAGCAGTCGGGACTTAGCCCCTAGCACAGATACGCAGTATTTT. Protein product: CASSRDLAPSTDTQYF.

The rearrangement links TRBV7-2 to TRBJ1-4; no clear D. This CDR3 contains 16 residues. CDR1 and CDR2 (germline): SGHTA, FQGNSA. The V and J ends lost 1 base and 4 bases respectively, with 13 bases between them. CDR3 sequence reads: CASSLDRQRSNEKLFF. The CDR3 nucleotides are TGTGCCAGCAGCTTAGATCGGCAGCGGAGTAATGAAAAACTGTTTTTT.

The chain has TRBV28 and TRBJ2-6, with D hard to call. In germline, CDR1 is MDHEN, CDR2 SYDVKM. V gave up 6 bases and J gave up 0 bases, with 18 bases separating them. The CDR3 totals 18 residues. The CDR3 region is CASSVAVPEVSGANVLTF. The CDR3, as DNA: TGTGCCAGCAGCGTCGCGGTCCCCGAGGTCTCTGGGGCCAACGTCCTGACTTTC.

The chain uses TRBV6-5 and TRBJ2-7; 7 bases align to TRBD1. V dropped 6 bases and J dropped 3; count of bases not matched to a gene: 8. CDR1 MNHEY and CDR2 SVGAGI come from the germline V gene. This CDR3 has 14 residues. CDR3 nucleotides: TGTGCCAGCAGCCGCCGGGACAGCCTCTACGAGCAGTACTTC. Amino acids: CASSRRDSLYEQYF.

This rearrangement joins TRBV18 to TRBJ2-7; TRBD1 might be the D (6 bases). From germline, CDR1 is KGHSH and CDR2 LQKENI. The CDR3 is 13 amino acids. The V end was cut by 2 bases, the J end by 2 bases, with 7 bases between. The DNA for the CDR3 is TGTGCCAGCTCACCAGGGACAACCTACGAGCAGTACTTC. The encoded protein is CASSPGTTYEQYF.